The 2 T cell receptor beta chains in this list originate from one sample, sequenced in a study of shared clonotypes between healthy human individuals. The assay was immunoSEQ multiplex PCR, and TCRdb's table has in-frame clones only and misses some. This table holds around 1,900,000 clones, over 85% found once. Naive CD8 populations comprised CD45RO-negative cells positively selected for CCR7, excluding terminally differentiated effector memory CD45RA+ cells. The sequenced material came from naive CD8+ T cells from PBMCs. All receptors come from a man aged 18 to 35 in good health. Some clones in this sample may be carry-over from other donors' samples.

The V call is TRBV11-2, the J call TRBJ2-5; D possibly corresponds to TRBD1 (5 bases). The CDR3 is 13 residues long. The V end was cut by 1 base, the J end by 3 bases, with 6 bases between. CDR1 is SGHAT, CDR2 FQNNGV, per germline. The CDR3 region is CASSLGREETQYF. In DNA form, the CDR3 reads TGTGCCAGCAGCTTAGGCAGGGAAGAGACCCAGTACTTC.

The rearrangement joins TRBV9 to TRBJ1-5; D gene uncertain. The CDR3 consists of 14 residues. CDR1 and CDR2 (germline): SGDLS, YYNGEE. Trimming cost V 0 bases and J 8 bases, with 12 bases left between them. This chain's CDR3 is CASSVDGSPKPQHF. In DNA form, the CDR3 reads TGTGCCAGCAGCGTAGATGGCTCACCAAAGCCCCAGCATTTT.